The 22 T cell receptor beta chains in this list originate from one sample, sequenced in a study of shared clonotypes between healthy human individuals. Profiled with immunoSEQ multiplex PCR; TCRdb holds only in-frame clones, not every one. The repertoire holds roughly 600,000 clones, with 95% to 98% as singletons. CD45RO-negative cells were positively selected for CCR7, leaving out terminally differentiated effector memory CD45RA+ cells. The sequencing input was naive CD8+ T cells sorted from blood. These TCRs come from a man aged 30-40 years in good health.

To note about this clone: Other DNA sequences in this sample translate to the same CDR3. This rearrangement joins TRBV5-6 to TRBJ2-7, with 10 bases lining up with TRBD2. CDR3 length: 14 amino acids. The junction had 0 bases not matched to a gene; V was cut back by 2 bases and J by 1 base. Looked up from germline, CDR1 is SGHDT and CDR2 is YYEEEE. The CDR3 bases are TGTGCCAGCAGCTTAGCGGGAGGGTCCTACGAGCAGTACTTC. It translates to CASSLAGGSYEQYF.

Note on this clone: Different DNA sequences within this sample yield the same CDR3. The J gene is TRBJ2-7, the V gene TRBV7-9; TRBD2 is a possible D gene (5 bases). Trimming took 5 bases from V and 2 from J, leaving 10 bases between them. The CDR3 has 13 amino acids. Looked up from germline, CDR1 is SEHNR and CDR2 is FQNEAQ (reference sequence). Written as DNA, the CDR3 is TGTGCCAGCAGCAGCCGAGGGACCTACGAGCAGTACTTC. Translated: CASSSRGTYEQYF.

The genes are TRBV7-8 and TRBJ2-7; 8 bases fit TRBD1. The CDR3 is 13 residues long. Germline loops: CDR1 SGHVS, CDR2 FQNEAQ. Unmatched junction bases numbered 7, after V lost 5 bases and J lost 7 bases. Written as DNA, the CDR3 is TGTGCCAGCAGCGCCCCGGACAGGGAGGAGCAGTACTTC. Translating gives CASSAPDREEQYF.

The CDR3 here is CASSGGQNGVYEQYF. The CDR3, as DNA: TGTGCCAGCAGTGGGGGACAGAATGGCGTGTACGAGCAGTACTTC. The V gene is TRBV28, the J gene TRBJ2-7; 7 positions agree with TRBD1. Trimming at V came to 5 bases and at J to 4 bases, leaving 11 bases not matched to a gene. CDR1 and CDR2 from the germline V gene are MDHEN and SYDVKM. This CDR3 region has 15 residues.

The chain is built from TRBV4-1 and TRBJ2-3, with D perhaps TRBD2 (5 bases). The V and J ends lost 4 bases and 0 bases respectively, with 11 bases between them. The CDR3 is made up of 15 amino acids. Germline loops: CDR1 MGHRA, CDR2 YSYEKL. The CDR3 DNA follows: TGCGCCAGCAGCCCCGGACTCGTTAGCACAGATACGCAGTATTTT. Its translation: CASSPGLVSTDTQYF.

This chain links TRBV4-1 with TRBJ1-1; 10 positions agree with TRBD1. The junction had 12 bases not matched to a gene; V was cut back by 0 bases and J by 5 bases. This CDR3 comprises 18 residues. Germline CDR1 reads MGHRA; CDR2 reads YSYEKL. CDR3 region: CASSQDTPDRGDFTEAFF. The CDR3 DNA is TGCGCCAGCAGCCAAGACACTCCGGACAGGGGGGACTTTACTGAAGCTTTCTTT.

DNA of the CDR3: TGTGCCAGCAGTGGGACAGGGTCCGACTACGAGCAGTACTTC. Translating gives CASSGTGSDYEQYF. The chain uses TRBV6-1 and TRBJ2-7, with 8 bases matching TRBD1. Germline loops: CDR1 MNHNS, CDR2 SASEGT. J gave up 3 bases and V 4 bases, and 5 bases lay outside the gene matches. This CDR3 has 14 residues.

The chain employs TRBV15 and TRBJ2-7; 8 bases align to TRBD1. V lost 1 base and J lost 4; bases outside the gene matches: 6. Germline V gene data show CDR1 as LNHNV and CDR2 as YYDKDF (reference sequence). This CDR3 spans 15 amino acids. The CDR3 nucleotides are TGTGCCACCAGCAGAGGCACAGGGGGTGCGTACGAGCAGTACTTC. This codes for CATSRGTGGAYEQYF.

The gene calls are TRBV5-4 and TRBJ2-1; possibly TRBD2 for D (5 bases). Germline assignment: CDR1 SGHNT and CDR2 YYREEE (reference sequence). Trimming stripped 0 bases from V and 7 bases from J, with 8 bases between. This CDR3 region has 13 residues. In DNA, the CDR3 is TGTGCCAGCAGCTTGGAATCGGGAAATGAGCAGTTCTTC. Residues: CASSLESGNEQFF.

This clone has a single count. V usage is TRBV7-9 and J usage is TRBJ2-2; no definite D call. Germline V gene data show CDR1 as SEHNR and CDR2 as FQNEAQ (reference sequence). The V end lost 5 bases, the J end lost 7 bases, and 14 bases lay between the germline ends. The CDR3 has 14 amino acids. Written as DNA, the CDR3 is TGTGCCAGCAGCCTATTGGTCGAGAGCGGGGAGCTGTTTTTT. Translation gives CASSLLVESGELFF.

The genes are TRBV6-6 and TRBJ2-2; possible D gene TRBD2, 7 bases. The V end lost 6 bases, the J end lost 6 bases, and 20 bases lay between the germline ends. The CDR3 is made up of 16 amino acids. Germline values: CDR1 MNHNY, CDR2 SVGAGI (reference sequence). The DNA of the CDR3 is TGTGCCAGCAGATTAAACGTCCAGGGGAGGGCCGGGGAGCTGTTTTTT. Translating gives CASRLNVQGRAGELFF.

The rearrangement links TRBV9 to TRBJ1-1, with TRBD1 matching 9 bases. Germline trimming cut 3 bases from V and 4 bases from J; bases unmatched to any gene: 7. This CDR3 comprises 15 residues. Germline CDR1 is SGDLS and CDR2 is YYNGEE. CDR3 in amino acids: CASSEGGQGVTEAFF. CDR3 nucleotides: TGTGCCAGCAGCGAGGGGGGACAGGGTGTCACTGAAGCTTTCTTT. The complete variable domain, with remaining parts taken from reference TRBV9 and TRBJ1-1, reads DSGVTQTPKHLITATGQRVTLRCSPRSGDLSVYWYQQSLDQGLQFLIQYYNGEERAKGNILERFSAQQFPDLHSELNLSSLELGDSALYFCASSEGGQGVTEAFFGQGTRLTVV.

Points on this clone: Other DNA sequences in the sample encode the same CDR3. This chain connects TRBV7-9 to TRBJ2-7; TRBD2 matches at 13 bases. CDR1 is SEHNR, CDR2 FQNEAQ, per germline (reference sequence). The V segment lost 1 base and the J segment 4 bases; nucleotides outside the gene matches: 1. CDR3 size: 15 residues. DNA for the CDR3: TGTGCCAGCAGCTTAGGGACTAGCGGGAGTTACGAGCAGTACTTC. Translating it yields CASSLGTSGSYEQYF.

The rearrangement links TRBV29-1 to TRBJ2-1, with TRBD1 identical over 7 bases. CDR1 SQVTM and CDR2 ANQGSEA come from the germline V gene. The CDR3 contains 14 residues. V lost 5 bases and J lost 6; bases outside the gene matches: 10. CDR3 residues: CSVPVGTATNEQFF. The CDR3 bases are TGCAGCGTTCCTGTCGGGACAGCTACCAATGAGCAGTTCTTC.

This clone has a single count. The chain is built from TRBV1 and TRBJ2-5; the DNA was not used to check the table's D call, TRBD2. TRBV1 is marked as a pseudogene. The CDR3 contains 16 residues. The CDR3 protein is CTSSQEPRTRVETQYF. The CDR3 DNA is TGCACCAGCAGCCAAGAACCGAGGACGAGGGTAGAGACCCAGTACTTC.

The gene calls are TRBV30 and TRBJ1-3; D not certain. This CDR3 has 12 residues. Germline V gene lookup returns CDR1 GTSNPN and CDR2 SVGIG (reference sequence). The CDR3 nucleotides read TGTGCTGAGGCCAGCTCTGGAAACACCATATATTTT. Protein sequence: CAEASSGNTIYF.

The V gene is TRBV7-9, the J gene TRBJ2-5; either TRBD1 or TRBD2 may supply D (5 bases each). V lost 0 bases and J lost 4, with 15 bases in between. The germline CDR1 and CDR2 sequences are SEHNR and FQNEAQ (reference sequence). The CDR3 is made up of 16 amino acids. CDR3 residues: CASSLAWGIKGETQYF. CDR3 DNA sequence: TGTGCCAGCAGCTTAGCCTGGGGGATTAAGGGAGAGACCCAGTACTTC.

The CDR3 DNA reads TGTGCCAGCAGCTTATACAGCCACTACGAGCAGTACTTC. Translation: CASSLYSHYEQYF. The J gene is TRBJ2-7, the V gene TRBV5-6; no reliable D call. From germline, CDR1 is SGHDT and CDR2 YYEEEE. This CDR3 is built from 13 residues. V lost 2 bases, J lost 3 bases, and 9 bases lay in between. Based on the CDR3 plus reference TRBV5-6 and TRBJ2-7, the full variable domain is DAGVTQSPTHLIKTRGQQVTLRCSPKSGHDTVSWYQQALGQGPQFIFQYYEEEERQRGNFPDRFSGHQFPNYSSELNVNALLLGDSALYLCASSLYSHYEQYFGPGTRLTVT.

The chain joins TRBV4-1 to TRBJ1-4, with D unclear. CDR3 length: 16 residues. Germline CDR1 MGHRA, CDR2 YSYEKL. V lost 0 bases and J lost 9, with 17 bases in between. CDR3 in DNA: TGCGCCAGCAGCCAAGATAAGGACCCGGGGATGCAAAAACTGTTTTTT. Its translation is CASSQDKDPGMQKLFF.

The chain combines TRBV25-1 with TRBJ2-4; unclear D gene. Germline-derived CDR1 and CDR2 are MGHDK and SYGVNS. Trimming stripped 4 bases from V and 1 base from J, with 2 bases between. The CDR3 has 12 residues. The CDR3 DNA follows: TGTGCCAGCAGTGGGGCCAAAAACATTCAGTACTTC. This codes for CASSGAKNIQYF.

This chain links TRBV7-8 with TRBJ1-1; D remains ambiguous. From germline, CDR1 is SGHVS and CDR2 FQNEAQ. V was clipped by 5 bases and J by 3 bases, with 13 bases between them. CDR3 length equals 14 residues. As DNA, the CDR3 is TGTGCCAGCAGCGAACTCCTTGGGGACACTGAAGCTTTCTTT. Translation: CASSELLGDTEAFF.

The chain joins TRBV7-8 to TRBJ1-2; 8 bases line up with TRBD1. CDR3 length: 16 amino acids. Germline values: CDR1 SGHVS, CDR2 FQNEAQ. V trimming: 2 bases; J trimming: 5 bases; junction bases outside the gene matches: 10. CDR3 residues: CASSLRDSGQVYGYTF. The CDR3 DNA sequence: TGTGCCAGCAGCTTAAGGGACTCGGGACAGGTGTATGGCTACACCTTC.